This T cell receptor (beta chain) was documented in a study of blood T cell repertoires in COVID-19. Overall study: Italy, Spain and the United States were the sources of the convalescent and acute COVID-19 samples.

Germline CDR1 is SEHNR and CDR2 is FQNEAQ (reference sequence). This CDR3 is 13 amino acids long. Trimming pared 1 base from V and 5 bases from J, leaving 8 bases between. How the authors handled the data: Estimation of nucleated cell counts relied on the amplification of reference gene primers. Method: immunoSEQ multiplex PCR; TCRdb's copy keeps in-frame clones and lacks some. The V and J calls and clone size were taken over from that table, and D and trimming were inferred from the DNA. The sample consists of some 52,000 clones, approximately 90% of them appearing once. As concerns this clone: The same CDR3 arises from other DNA sequences in this sample as well.

Sequencing was done on a sample of peripheral blood. The source is a human donor in a cohort sampled during active COVID-19. This chain joins TRBV7-9 and TRBJ2-5, with no clear D. This CDR3 reads CASSLVGEETQYF. The CDR3 DNA sequence: TGTGCCAGCAGCTTAGTTGGTGAGGAGACCCAGTACTTC. The complete variable domain, with remaining parts taken from reference TRBV7-9 and TRBJ2-5, reads DTGVSQNPRHKITKRGQNVTFRCDPISEHNRLYWYRQTLGQGPEFLTYFQNEAQLEKSRLLSDRFSAERPKGSFSTLEIQRTEQGDSAMYLCASSLVGEETQYFGPGTRLLVL.